Sequencing of this TCR beta chain was carried out in a study of blood T cells in healthy people across ages. Study observations and caveats: Measured against age, TCR beta diversity per million T cells decreased in a roughly linear manner.

Through a sample-barcoded 5' primer and a J-beta primer mix, a second PCR was run for roughly 7 to 11 cycles. TCRdb passed the 5' RACE reads through MiXCR, listing each CDR3 protein once. The repertoire holds about 1 million distinct CDR3 sequences, with more than 35% as singletons. This clonotype was picked up a small number of times. Its antigen is not known. Isolation per sample recovered at least 6.5 million PBMCs. The CDR3 consists of 14 residues. The TCR sequence derives from a woman aged 55-70 years in good health. The chain couples TRBV21-1 to TRBJ2-4; TRBD2 was called by the table and not checked on the DNA. The closer fit of TRBJ2-7 to the DNA end suggests the J call may be wrong. TRBV21-1 constitutes a pseudogene. Sequenced sample: blood. CDR3 residues: CASKLAGGGSEQYF. CDR3 nucleotide sequence: TGTGCCAGCAAATTAGCGGGGGGCGGCTCCGAGCAGTACTTC.